The source of this T cell receptor (beta chain) is a study of Ad26.COV2.S vaccination and SARS-CoV-2 variants. Across the study: This donor came from the COV1001 trial of Ad26.COV2.S.

Regarding this clone: As yet, its antigen is unknown.

Whole-study findings and limits: Once vaccination had occurred, spike-specific CD8+ and CD4+ T cell responses reportedly showed substantial breadth.

The repertoire was sequenced with immunoSEQ multiplex PCR; TCRdb's copy has only in-frame clones and lacks some. The top ten clones hold 5% to 6.5% of a sample with around 310,000 clones, roughly 88% of them seen once. Unmatched junction bases numbered 7, after V lost 5 bases and J lost 3 bases. Germline V gene lookup returns CDR1 MNHEY and CDR2 SVGAGI. The CDR3 extends over 15 amino acids. The sample's treatment: around 19 received Ad26.COV2.S at low or high dose, single or two shots; five or six received placebo; per-sample allocation not given. Day 63 after the first injection of vaccine or placebo was the sampling time. Cohort 1b enrolled adults aged 18-55 years in Boston.

The sequence derives from a person aged 18-65 years who received the Ad26.COV2.S COVID-19 vaccine or a placebo. The chain couples TRBV6-5 to TRBJ1-5; 7 bases fit TRBD1. The sequenced sample was peripheral blood, obtained in a trial of Ad26.COV2.S vaccine versus placebo. The DNA of the CDR3 is TGTGCCAGCAGTCGCGACAGGGCCTACAATCAGCCCCAGCATTTT. Residues: CASSRDRAYNQPQHF.